The 29 T cell receptor beta chains reported below all come from one sample, sequenced in a study of response to subunit inactivated influenza vaccine. TCRdb called the RT-PCR reads again in MiXCR, with one record for every CDR3 protein. Here the sample spans roughly 650,000 distinct CDR3 sequences, around 15% being singletons. Source: PBMCs from blood, taken 14 to 15 days before vaccination. These receptors originate from a man in his fifties or sixties who received an inactivated influenza vaccine.

This chain uses TRBV7-6 with TRBJ1-1, with D maybe TRBD1 (6 bases). This CDR3 comprises 16 residues. Germline CDR1 is SGHVS and CDR2 is FNYEAQ. Between the trimmed V and J ends, which lost 1 base and 0 bases, there was a span of 12 bases. CDR3 sequence reads: CASSLDGTTLNTEAFF. The CDR3 DNA follows: TGTGCCAGCAGCTTAGACGGGACAACATTGAACACTGAAGCTTTCTTT.

This clonotype appeared a single time. The chain carries TRBV18 and TRBJ2-5, with D unclear. From germline, CDR1 is KGHSH and CDR2 LQKENI. Trimming took off 2 bases at V and 1 base at J, with 11 bases between the two ends. The CDR3 runs 15 residues. Here the CDR3 reads CASSPIKGPQETQYF. Written as DNA, the CDR3 is TGTGCCAGCTCACCAATTAAAGGACCCCAAGAGACCCAGTACTTC.

The chain is built from TRBV4-2 and TRBJ2-7, with 10 bases aligning to TRBD1. CDR1 and CDR2 (germline): LGHNA, YNFKEQ. The CDR3 spans 17 residues. Trimming at V came to 0 bases and at J to 5 bases, leaving 10 bases not matched to a gene. This CDR3 reads CASSQELLGDRGNEQYF. The CDR3, as DNA: TGTGCCAGCAGCCAAGAGTTGCTTGGGGACAGGGGTAACGAGCAGTACTTC.

The chain couples TRBV2 to TRBJ2-5, with 7 nucleotides matching TRBD2. Germline V gives CDR1 SNHLY, CDR2 FYNNEI. Losses at the gene ends were 7 bases for V and 1 base for J; bases not matched to a gene: 3. This CDR3 region has 13 residues. CDR3 loop: CASMGGTQETQYF. CDR3 coding DNA: TGTGCCAGCATGGGGGGGACCCAAGAGACCCAGTACTTC.

This chain connects TRBV13 to TRBJ2-1; D not certain. Germline CDR1 PRHDT, CDR2 FYEKMQ (reference sequence). The CDR3 runs 12 residues. V lost 4 bases and J lost 6, with 7 bases in between. The CDR3 is CASSSYVNEQFF. The CDR3 nucleotides are TGTGCCAGCAGCTCTTATGTCAATGAGCAGTTCTTC.

This chain uses TRBV7-8 with TRBJ1-1; 7 bases map to TRBD1. V trimming: 3 bases; J trimming: 0 bases; junction bases outside the gene matches: 4. CDR1 and CDR2 from the germline V gene are SGHVS and FQNEAQ. The CDR3 runs to 15 residues. CDR3 coding DNA: TGTGCCAGCAGCTTTTCGGGACAGATGAACACTGAAGCTTTCTTT. Its protein product is CASSFSGQMNTEAFF.

The chain is built from TRBV11-3 and TRBJ2-7; 7 bases are a match to TRBD2. Germline V gene data show CDR1 as SGHNT and CDR2 as YENEEA. The CDR3 runs to 14 residues. V trimming: 4 bases; J trimming: 4 bases; junction bases outside the gene matches: 7. In DNA form, the CDR3 reads TGTGCCAGCAGCTCCGGACTAGAAAGTTACGAGCAGTACTTC. Translating gives CASSSGLESYEQYF. Looking up the rest from reference TRBV11-3 and TRBJ2-7 gives the full variable domain: EAGVVQSPRYKIIEKKQPVAFWCNPISGHNTLYWYLQNLGQGPELLIRYENEEAVDDSQLPKDRFSAERLKGVDSTLKIQPAELGDSAVYLCASSSGLESYEQYFGPGTRLTVT.

The rearrangement joins TRBV20-1 to TRBJ2-2; maybe TRBD2 (6 bases). Trimming left V 6 bases short and J 4 bases short, with 12 bases between. Germline V lookup: CDR1 DFQATT, CDR2 SNEGSKA (reference sequence). The CDR3 sequence is 13 residues long. Here the CDR3 DNA reads TGCAGTGCGATGACTAGTGCCACCGGGGAGCTGTTTTTT. As protein: CSAMTSATGELFF.

The chain employs TRBV7-2 and TRBJ2-5; D is unclear. CDR1 is SGHTA and CDR2 is FQGNSA in the germline V gene. The CDR3 consists of 13 residues. V was cut by 3 bases and J by 4 bases, with 9 bases left in between. The CDR3 bases are TGTGCCAGCAGCTTCGCGGTCGGAGAGACCCAGTACTTC. As protein: CASSFAVGETQYF. Complete variable domain (other parts from reference TRBV7-2 and TRBJ2-5): GAGVSQSPSNKVTEKGKDVELRCDPISGHTALYWYRQSLGQGLEFLIYFQGNSAPDKSGLPSDRFSAERTGGSVSTLTIQRTQQEDSAVYLCASSFAVGETQYFGPGTRLLVL.

This clonotype was found many times. The chain recombines TRBV9 with TRBJ2-3; D might be TRBD1 (5 bases). CDR3 length equals 16 residues. The germline gives CDR1 SGDLS, CDR2 YYNGEE. Trimming cost V 4 bases and J 2 bases, with 17 bases left between them. The CDR3 reads CASSPLVGVDTDTQYF. The CDR3 nucleotides read TGTGCCAGCAGCCCCCTTGTAGGGGTGGACACAGATACGCAGTATTTT.

This clonotype was counted many times. The J gene is TRBJ2-5, the V gene TRBV20-1; D unclear. V was pared by 0 bases and J by 0 bases, with 11 bases between. The CDR3 sequence is 15 residues long. Germline loops: CDR1 DFQATT, CDR2 SNEGSKA (reference sequence). The DNA for the CDR3 is TGCAGTGCTAGAGATGTCGGAGACCACCAAGAGACCCAGTACTTC. This encodes CSARDVGDHQETQYF.

This clonotype was recorded many times. The chain carries TRBV24-1 and TRBJ2-2; D call uncertain. Germline values: CDR1 KGHDR, CDR2 SFDVKD. V lost 4 bases and J lost 4, with 9 bases in between. This CDR3 comprises 14 residues. CDR3 protein: CATSERTATGELFF. CDR3 sequence (DNA): TGTGCCACCAGTGAGCGGACGGCCACCGGGGAGCTGTTTTTT.

The J gene is TRBJ2-5, the V gene TRBV7-2, with TRBD2 matching 8 bases. V shed 2 bases and J 7 bases; nucleotides not matched to a gene: 6. Germline V gene lookup returns CDR1 SGHTA and CDR2 FQGNSA. There are 14 residues in the CDR3. In DNA form, the CDR3 reads TGTGCCAGCAGCTTACAAAGTCGGGAGGGGACCCAGTACTTC. It yields the protein CASSLQSREGTQYF.

The rearrangement uses TRBV12-3 or TRBV12-4 and TRBJ2-1; D call uncertain. The CDR3 consists of 11 residues. With 4 bases removed from V and 10 bases from J, the gap between germline ends came to 8 bases. The DNA for the CDR3 is TGTGCCAGCAGTTATAGGGTGGAGCAGTTCTTC. Translated: CASSYRVEQFF.

This clonotype occurred a few times. The CDR3 spells CASSYSMREGWVRSYNEQFF. The CDR3 DNA follows: TGTGCCAGCAGTTACTCGATGAGGGAGGGCTGGGTAAGGTCCTACAATGAGCAGTTCTTC. The rearrangement uses TRBV6-2 or TRBV6-3 and TRBJ2-1; 7 nucleotides line up with TRBD2. V shed 0 bases and J 1 base; nucleotides not matched to a gene: 15. Germline V gene lookup returns CDR1 MNHEY and CDR2 SVGEGT. This CDR3 has 20 amino acids.

This rearrangement joins TRBV28 to TRBJ2-3; 10 nucleotides line up with TRBD2. V shed 2 bases and J 8 bases; nucleotides not matched to a gene: 4. Per the germline V gene, CDR1 is MDHEN and CDR2 is SYDVKM. The CDR3 extends over 14 amino acids. CDR3 in DNA: TGTGCCAGCAGTTTACTAGCGGGAGCGGTTACGCAGTATTTT. Encoded protein: CASSLLAGAVTQYF.

The table lists this clonotype with many counts. The chain combines TRBV7-9 with TRBJ1-5; 7 bases align to TRBD1. V lost 1 base to trimming and J lost 5 bases; unmatched junction nucleotides: 2. The CDR3 consists of 14 residues. In germline, CDR1 is SEHNR, CDR2 FQNEAQ (reference sequence). The CDR3 bases are TGTGCCAGCAGCTTAGGGACAGGCCATCAGCCCCAGCATTTT. The encoded protein is CASSLGTGHQPQHF.

For this clonotype: Lacking the conserved final phenylalanine or tryptophan, this CDR3 likely reflects a read error. V is TRBV6-2 or TRBV6-3 and J is TRBJ2-1; 10 bases are shared with TRBD2. The CDR3 is made up of 20 amino acids. V shed 4 bases, J shed 1 base, and the junction held 16 bases outside the gene matches. CDR1 is MNHEY and CDR2 is SVGEGT in the germline V gene. For the CDR3, the DNA is TGTGCCAGCAGTTCAAAGGGTGGTAGCGGGGGGTGGATGTCCTACAATGAGCAGTTCCTC. Translation: CASSSKGGSGGWMSYNEQFL.

The chain recombines TRBV20-1 with TRBJ2-5; D remains ambiguous. The V end lost 0 bases, the J end lost 4 bases, and 9 bases lay between the germline ends. The germline V gene encodes CDR1 DFQATT and CDR2 SNEGSKA (reference sequence). The CDR3 contains 13 residues. Here the CDR3 reads CSARDTYTETQYF. DNA of the CDR3: TGCAGTGCTAGAGATACCTATACAGAGACCCAGTACTTC.

The rearrangement links TRBV19 to TRBJ1-2; 9 bases map to TRBD1. The length of the CDR3 is 13 residues. Germline V lookup: CDR1 LNHDA, CDR2 SQIVND (reference sequence). J was trimmed by 4 bases and V by 4 bases; bases with no gene match: 1. The chain's CDR3 is CASSTGQGYGYTF. Here the CDR3 DNA reads TGTGCCAGTAGTACGGGACAGGGCTATGGCTACACCTTC.

V and J are TRBV29-1 and TRBJ2-5; 8 nucleotides line up with TRBD2. V was pared by 2 bases and J by 7 bases, with 3 bases of the junction left unmatched. This CDR3 region has 12 residues. Germline lookup yields CDR1 SQVTM and CDR2 ANQGSEA. The CDR3 sequence: CSVESLAGTQYF. The CDR3, as DNA: TGCAGCGTTGAAAGTCTAGCGGGGACCCAGTACTTC.

Many counts were recorded for this clonotype. The J gene is TRBJ2-1, the V gene TRBV7-9, with unresolved D. Germline CDR1 is SEHNR and CDR2 is FQNEAQ (reference sequence). The CDR3 totals 13 residues. V was trimmed by 1 base and J by 8 bases, leaving 9 bases between them. CDR3: CASSLEVTDEQFF. The DNA of the CDR3 is TGTGCCAGCAGCTTAGAAGTGACCGATGAGCAGTTCTTC.

This clonotype has just a few counts. V gene TRBV7-2 combines with J gene TRBJ2-7; 7 bases match TRBD2. CDR3 length: 16 residues. The ends lost 5 bases at V and 1 base at J; junction bases unmatched: 11. Germline loops: CDR1 SGHTA, CDR2 FQGNSA. CDR3 DNA sequence: TGTGCCAGCAGCAACGGGGGGAGGAATTCTTCCTACGAGCAGTACTTC. Amino acid sequence: CASSNGGRNSSYEQYF.

This chain joins TRBV7-9 and TRBJ2-2; 7 nucleotides line up with TRBD1. Trimming removed 5 bases from V and 5 bases from J; junction bases left unmatched: 8. Germline V gene sequence: CDR1 SEHNR, CDR2 FQNEAQ (reference sequence). The CDR3 has 15 amino acids. The DNA for the CDR3 is TGTGCCAGCAGCACCAGACAGGGAGTTACCGGGGAGCTGTTTTTT. Encoded protein: CASSTRQGVTGELFF.

This clonotype was picked up a small number of times. The V call is TRBV28, the J call TRBJ2-7; 9 bases map to TRBD1. The CDR3 has 14 amino acids. From germline, CDR1 is MDHEN and CDR2 SYDVKM. Germline trimming cut 8 bases from V and 3 bases from J; bases unmatched to any gene: 8. CDR3 in DNA: TGTGCCAGCTTCCGGGACAGGGCTGTCTACGAGCAGTACTTC. Its translation is CASFRDRAVYEQYF.

This clonotype was counted many times. This chain uses TRBV5-1 with TRBJ2-3; no definite D call. V was pared by 1 base and J by 4 bases, with 7 bases between. CDR1 and CDR2 (germline): SGHRS, YFSETQ. CDR3 size: 13 residues. CDR3 coding DNA: TGCGCCAGCAGCTTGCCTGGGGCAGATACGCAGTATTTT. Translating it yields CASSLPGADTQYF.

This clonotype turned up a few times. The CDR3 nucleotides read TGCAGTGCTACATTTGGACTAGCGGGTACTAGTGGGACCCAGTACTTC. This encodes CSATFGLAGTSGTQYF. V and J are TRBV20-1 and TRBJ2-5; TRBD2 matches 11 bases. CDR3 size: 16 residues. J gave up 7 bases and V 4 bases, and 14 bases lay outside the gene matches. The V gene's germline CDR1 is DFQATT and CDR2 SNEGSKA (reference sequence).

This rearrangement joins TRBV10-3 to TRBJ1-5; 8 bases fit TRBD1. The germline gives CDR1 ENHRY, CDR2 SYGVKD. The V and J ends lost 10 bases and 3 bases, in that order; junction bases with no gene match: 5. This CDR3 is built from 13 residues. The DNA of the CDR3 is TGTGCCACCGCGACAGGGGTCAATCAGCCCCAGCATTTT. This codes for CATATGVNQPQHF.

This clonotype was seen at least ten times. The rearrangement links TRBV5-1 to TRBJ2-3, with TRBD1 matching over 7 bases. The CDR3 sequence is 14 residues long. V shed 4 bases, J shed 2 bases, and the junction held 4 bases outside the gene matches. The germline V gene has CDR1 SGHRS and CDR2 YFSETQ. DNA for the CDR3: TGCGCCAGCAGCGGTGGGACAGCCACAGATACGCAGTATTTT. This gives the protein CASSGGTATDTQYF.